These 16 T cell receptor beta chains originate from one sample sequenced in a study of regulatory T cells in long-lasting Graves disease. Investigators prepared the TCR beta libraries by applying iRepertoire HTBI primers and Arm-PCR of CDR3 regions. One entry per CDR3 protein results from TCRdb running MiXCR on the multiplex PCR reads. The sample holds fewer than 350,000 distinct CDR3 sequences, 18% seen once. The sample's time point: newly diagnosed GD, antithyroid drugs for less than 3 months. PBMC RNA served as the TCR library source. Specimen: peripheral blood mononuclear cells (PBMCs), collected at new diagnosis, from a patient treated with antithyroid drugs. The receptors shown here come from a female donor with Graves disease.

This clonotype was counted at least ten times. The chain links TRBV7-8 to TRBJ2-7; no definite D call. This CDR3 spans 16 amino acids. Per the germline V gene, CDR1 is SGHVS and CDR2 is FQNEAQ. V was pared by 7 bases and J by 2 bases, with 21 bases between. CDR3 protein: CASIPRRGRPPYEQYF. For the CDR3, the DNA is TGTGCCAGCATCCCCAGACGTGGTAGACCGCCCTACGAGCAGTACTTC.

Notes on this clonotype: A much larger clone differs from this one at a single base, so this may be a read error. This chain links TRBV20-1 with TRBJ2-1; TRBD2 matches 11 bases. From germline, CDR1 is DFQATT and CDR2 SNEGSKA (reference sequence). The CDR3 spans 15 residues. CDR3 protein: CSAREGLAVYNEQVF. CDR3 coding DNA: TGCAGTGCTAGAGAGGGACTAGCGGTGTACAATGAGCAGGTCTTC.

This clonotype showed up many times. The chain joins TRBV4-1 to TRBJ2-5; 7 bases are a match to TRBD2. After removal of 0 bases from V and 2 bases from J, the junction contained 9 bases not matched to a gene. The V gene's germline CDR1 is MGHRA and CDR2 YSYEKL. This CDR3 has 17 amino acids. The CDR3 loop reads CASSQDISGGLQETQYF. DNA for the CDR3: TGCGCCAGCAGCCAAGATATCTCCGGGGGGTTGCAAGAGACCCAGTACTTC.

This clonotype showed up just a few times. This chain links TRBV27 with TRBJ1-4; D may be TRBD1 (6 bases). CDR3 size: 15 residues. V lost 4 bases, J lost 5 bases, and 14 bases lay in between. Looked up from germline, CDR1 is MNHEY and CDR2 is SMNVEV (reference sequence). CDR3 sequence: CASSSDRRQNEKLFF. CDR3 coding DNA: TGTGCCAGCAGTTCCGACAGGAGGCAAAATGAAAAACTGTTTTTT. Looking up the rest from reference TRBV27 and TRBJ1-4 gives the full variable domain: EAQVTQNPRYLITVTGKKLTVTCSQNMNHEYMSWYRQDPGLGLRQIYYSMNVEVTDKGDVPEGYKVSRKEKRNFPLILESPSPNQTSLYFCASSSDRRQNEKLFFGSGTQLSVL.

This clonotype appeared a few times. The chain combines TRBV10-3 with TRBJ1-1; a possible D gene is TRBD1 (5 bases). V was pared by 4 bases and J by 1 base, with 7 bases between. The CDR3 contains 13 residues. CDR1 and CDR2 from the germline V gene are ENHRY and SYGVKD. CDR3 nucleotide sequence: TGTGCCATCAGTGTGACAGCGAACACTGAAGCTTTCTTT. It yields the protein CAISVTANTEAFF.

In this sample, this clonotype turned up many times. The chain recombines TRBV10-3 with TRBJ1-4, with TRBD1 matching 10 bases. The germline gives CDR1 ENHRY, CDR2 SYGVKD. The V segment lost 7 bases and the J segment 6 bases; nucleotides outside the gene matches: 5. There are 14 residues in the CDR3. Here the CDR3 DNA reads TGTGCCATCAAGACAGGGGGCGCGGATGAAAAACTGTTTTTT. This sequence encodes CAIKTGGADEKLFF.

This clonotype was found many times. This chain joins TRBV20-1 and TRBJ2-7; TRBD2 agrees at 7 bases. Germline V gene sequence: CDR1 DFQATT, CDR2 SNEGSKA (reference sequence). The CDR3 loop spans 15 amino acids. The J segment lost 3 bases and the V segment lost 2 bases, leaving 10 bases of the junction unmatched. The CDR3 region is CSARPQRGGGYEQYF. The CDR3, as DNA: TGCAGTGCTAGACCCCAAAGGGGCGGGGGCTACGAGCAGTACTTC.

This clonotype has ten or more counts. The chain joins TRBV18 to TRBJ2-7; 7 positions agree with TRBD2. CDR1 and CDR2 (germline): KGHSH, LQKENI. This CDR3 has 15 residues. V lost 3 bases, J lost 0 bases, and 5 bases stayed unmatched. The CDR3 region is CASSPEAGSSYEQYF. The DNA for the CDR3 is TGTGCCAGCTCACCCGAAGCGGGAAGCTCCTACGAGCAGTACTTC.

The rearrangement links TRBV29-1 to TRBJ1-1, with D perhaps matching TRBD1 (6 bases). Germline values: CDR1 SQVTM, CDR2 ANQGSEA. Trimming left V 2 bases short and J 5 bases short, with 12 bases between. CDR3 size: 13 residues. CDR3 bases: TGCAGCGTTGAACCACAGGGTTGGACTGAAGCTTTCTTT. Its translation: CSVEPQGWTEAFF. Combining the CDR3 with reference TRBV29-1 and TRBJ1-1 gives the whole variable domain SAVISQKPSRDICQRGTSLTIQCQVDSQVTMMFWYRQQPGQSLTLIATANQGSEATYESGFVIDKFPISRPNLTFSTLTVSNMSPEDSSIYLCSVEPQGWTEAFFGQGTRLTVV.

This clonotype was counted many times. The gene calls are TRBV30 and TRBJ2-5, with D possibly TRBD1 on 6 matching bases. This CDR3 region has 14 residues. Trimming stripped 2 bases from V and 5 bases from J, with 15 bases between. CDR1 is GTSNPN, CDR2 SVGIG, per germline (reference sequence). The CDR3 loop reads CAWSFGGETETQYF. The CDR3 nucleotides are TGTGCCTGGAGTTTTGGGGGCGAAACCGAGACCCAGTACTTC.

The genes are TRBV7-9 and TRBJ2-7; D unresolved. Germline CDR1 and CDR2: SEHNR and FQNEAQ (reference sequence). V shed 1 base and J shed 3 bases, with 10 bases lying between them. The CDR3 runs to 14 residues. CDR3 nucleotide sequence: TGTGCCAGCAGCTTAGACCAGTTCCTCTACGAGCAGTACTTC. Translated, it gives CASSLDQFLYEQYF.

This chain connects TRBV7-9 to TRBJ1-1; D might be TRBD1 (6 bases). The CDR3 extends over 14 amino acids. V was cut by 4 bases and J by 4 bases, with 13 bases left in between. Germline lookup yields CDR1 SEHNR and CDR2 FQNEAQ (reference sequence). The CDR3 bases are TGTGCCAGCAGCTCTCGGGGGGCAGTCACTGAAGCTTTCTTT. Its protein product is CASSSRGAVTEAFF.

This clonotype was observed many times. The rearrangement links TRBV7-3 to TRBJ2-1; tentative D call: TRBD2 (5 bases). V was trimmed by 4 bases and J by 7 bases, leaving 11 bases between them. Germline assignment: CDR1 SGHTA and CDR2 FQGTGA. The CDR3 runs 13 residues. The CDR3 region has the DNA TGTGCCAGCAGCTCCGTGCCGGGAAATGAGCAGTTCTTC. Translating gives CASSSVPGNEQFF.

Ten or more counts support this clonotype. DNA of the CDR3: TGTGCCAGCAGCTTACTAAGGGGGAACACTGAAGCTTTCTTT. As protein: CASSLLRGNTEAFF. J is TRBJ1-1 and V is TRBV11-3; D perhaps matches TRBD1 (5 bases). This CDR3 contains 14 residues. Germline values: CDR1 SGHNT, CDR2 YENEEA. Trimming removed 2 bases from V and 1 base from J, with 8 bases in between.

The rearrangement uses TRBV20-1 and TRBJ1-2; no clear D. The CDR3 spans 13 residues. The germline V and J ends were trimmed by 2 bases and 1 base, with 8 bases remaining between them. Germline V gene lookup returns CDR1 DFQATT and CDR2 SNEGSKA (reference sequence). The chain's CDR3 is CSARSALNYGYTF. The CDR3 bases are TGCAGTGCTAGATCAGCGCTTAACTATGGCTACACCTTC.

This clonotype was picked up many times. The chain has TRBV12-3 or TRBV12-4 and TRBJ2-2; D unclear. V lost 4 bases to trimming and J lost 4 bases, with 16 bases between them. This CDR3 has 16 amino acids. The CDR3 DNA reads TGTGCCAGCAGTTCCGGGCCCCCCTCCTTCACCGGGGAGCTGTTTTTT. Amino acids: CASSSGPPSFTGELFF.